Listed here is a single T cell receptor (beta chain). No antigen is known for it. The input lacks base qualities; no much larger clone sits a single base away. The germline V gene (reference sequence) yields SEHNR for CDR1 and FQNEAQ for CDR2. The CDR3 holds 16 amino acids from the cysteine to the phenylalanine. The DNA shown is the 48-base CDR3, in frame from base 1. Trimming leaves V shorter by 5 bases and J shorter by 1 base, with the junction holding 10 bases beyond the gene matches. The immunoSEQ Assay was the method used to sequence TCRbeta CDR3 regions. After extraction, genomic DNA underwent amplification by bias-controlled multiplex PCR, followed by high-throughput sequencing. The published analysis was carried out like this. To quantify the absolute abundance of each unique TCRbeta CDR3 region, sequences were collapsed and filtered. Usable DNA was measured by amplifying reference genes present in all nucleated cells, and TCRbeta template counts were normalized to that usable DNA to estimate T cell fraction. Repertoire TCRs were annotated as SARS-CoV-2-specific when V gene, CDR3 amino acid sequence and J gene were exactly matched to a known reactive TCR set. The reference SARS-CoV-2 TCR set was derived from MIRA and filtered for enrichment in COVID-19-positive ImmuneCODE repertoires, a step that removed public or cross-reactive TCRs. Based on the MIRA antigens, annotated TCRs were further analysed at the level of specific ORF or position within ORF. Breadth was defined as the number of annotated unique rearrangements divided by the total number of unique productive rearrangements, and depth was defined as the summed frequency of the annotated unique rearrangements. Group comparisons of TCR breadth used two-sided Wilcoxon rank-sum tests. In TCRdb, the immuneACCESS table is reduced to in-frame sequences with V and J assigned. These tables do not hold every clone; where another copy was compared, an unresolved V gene accounts for under half, and the others remain unexplained. Clone size and the V and J calls come from that table; the DNA yielded D and trimming. Present in this sample are about 390,000 clones, roughly 90% of which were seen just once. The ten largest make up around 1.7% of the sample.

The sample comes from a study of Ad26.COV2.S vaccination and SARS-CoV-2 variants (dated by TCRdb to about 2021). At the level of the whole study: Donors in the vaccine arm were drawn from COV1001, a phase I-IIa trial of Ad26.COV2.S in healthy adults that was multicentre, randomized, double-blind and placebo-controlled. Ad26.COV2.S was given intramuscularly at 5x10^10 or 1x10^11 viral particles, as a single shot or as two shots 56 days apart. TCRbeta repertoire sequencing served as the tool for gauging how specific and how broad the SARS-CoV-2-reactive T cell receptors were following Ad26.COV2.S vaccination. The TCR-sequenced set comprised about 30 samples: some 20 Ad26.COV2.S vaccine recipients, 5 placebo recipients and 8 SARS-CoV-2 convalescent individuals. Trial participants were randomized into five groups of five: low-dose or high-dose Ad26.COV2.S given once or twice, or placebo on both occasions. Blinding of investigators to trial group allocation was maintained during experiments and outcome assessment. Here is what the overall study found, with its caveats: The study was not powered to compare responses between vaccine doses or regimens. After vaccination, spike-specific CD8+ and CD4+ T cell responses were reported to show substantial breadth. Higher spike-specific TCR breadth was observed in Ad26.COV2.S recipients than in placebo recipients (P = 0.0014). It was noted by the authors that total T cell responses may have been underestimated by the TCR breadth and depth analyses. Vaccine and placebo recipients had similar non-spike TCR breadth, a finding consistent with the vaccine containing only spike.

Interpreted using the paper, the treatment or condition label stands for: 15 to 20 received Ad26.COV2.S at low or high dose, single or two shots; 5 received placebo; per-sample allocation not given. For vaccine and placebo recipients, repertoires were sequenced using samples collected on day 63 after the first injection. Between 29 July and 7 August 2020, Cohort 1b enrolled 25 adults aged 18-55 years at one site in Boston, USA. Ad26.COV2.S consisted of a replication-incompetent adenovirus type 26 vector by which a prefusion-stabilized SARS-CoV-2 spike protein from the original Wuhan strain was expressed.

The TCR was taken from a person between 18 and 60 years old who received the Ad26.COV2.S COVID-19 vaccine or a placebo. The chain joins TRBV7-9 to TRBJ1-2, and 7 bases in between align with TRBD1. Here the sequenced sample was peripheral blood, taken in a trial of Ad26.COV2.S vaccine versus placebo. The DNA reads TGTGCCAGCAGCCTCCTCGGACAGGTTGTTAACTATGGCTACACCTTC. This encodes CASSLLGQVVNYGYTF.